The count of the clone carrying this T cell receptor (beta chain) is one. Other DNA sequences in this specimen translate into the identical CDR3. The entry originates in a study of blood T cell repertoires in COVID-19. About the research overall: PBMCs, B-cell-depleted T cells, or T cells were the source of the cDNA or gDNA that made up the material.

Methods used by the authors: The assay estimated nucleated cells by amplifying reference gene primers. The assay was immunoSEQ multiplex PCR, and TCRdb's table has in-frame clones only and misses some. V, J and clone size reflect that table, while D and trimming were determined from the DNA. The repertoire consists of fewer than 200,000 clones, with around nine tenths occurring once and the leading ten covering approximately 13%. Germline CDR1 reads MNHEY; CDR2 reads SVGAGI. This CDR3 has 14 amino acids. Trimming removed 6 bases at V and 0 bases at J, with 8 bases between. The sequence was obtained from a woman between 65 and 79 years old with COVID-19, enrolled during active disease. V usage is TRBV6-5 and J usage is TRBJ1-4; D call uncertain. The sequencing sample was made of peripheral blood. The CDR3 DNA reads TGTGCCAGCAGGAGAACGGCAACTAATGAAAAACTGTTTTTT. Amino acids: CASRRTATNEKLFF.